The T cell receptor (beta chain) under discussion was sequenced for a study of cytomegalovirus exposure and HLA in healthy donors. Study at large: In an earlier analysis, around 120 million unique TCR beta sequences were found from some 170 million T cells. Within the Caucasian-associated ancestry cluster were around 81% of the approximately 400 genotyped donors. Study-level results: Most CMV-associated TCR beta chains appeared HLA-restricted in a later analysis.

On this clone itself: Its antigen is undetermined.

There are 12 residues in the CDR3. The germline CDR1 and CDR2 sequences are MNHEY and SVGAGI. The V segment lost 6 bases and the J segment 8 bases; nucleotides outside the gene matches: 6. PCR used 60 Vbeta primers and 13 Jbeta primers. This table comes from immunoSEQ multiplex PCR, and its TCRdb copy is limited to in-frame clones, with some not included. This sample contains 100,000 to 150,000 clones. This TCR came from a man younger than 40 in good health and CMV-seronegative. Sequencing was performed on PBMCs. This chain links TRBV6-5 with TRBJ1-1, with 7 nucleotides matching TRBD1. The CDR3 reads CASSWTGREAFF. For the CDR3, the DNA is TGTGCCAGCAGCTGGACAGGAAGGGAAGCTTTCTTT.